Below are 17 T cell receptor beta chains sequenced from a single sample in a study of cytomegalovirus exposure and HLA in healthy donors. Researchers ran the PCR with 60 Vbeta and 13 Jbeta primers. Assay used: immunoSEQ multiplex PCR; TCRdb lists only in-frame clones, some missing. The sample records approximately 190,000 clones, around 85% being singletons. Material for sequencing was PBMCs. The receptors derive from a man aged 50-60 years in good health and CMV-seronegative.

As concerns this clone: Other DNA sequences of this sample code for an identical CDR3. This rearrangement joins TRBV11-2 to TRBJ2-2, with 7 nucleotides matching TRBD2. CDR1 and CDR2 (germline): SGHAT, FQNNGV. This CDR3 is 15 amino acids long. Trimming at V came to 3 bases and at J to 6 bases, leaving 7 bases not matched to a gene. The CDR3 DNA is TGTGCCAGCAGCTTTGGTTCGGGGGGATCCGGGGAGCTGTTTTTT. Its translation: CASSFGSGGSGELFF.

V is TRBV30 and J is TRBJ1-4, with D perhaps TRBD1 (6 bases). V dropped 4 bases and J dropped 6 bases, with 15 bases sitting between them. Germline V gene lookup returns CDR1 GTSNPN and CDR2 SVGIG (reference sequence). The CDR3 runs 14 residues. The CDR3 sequence is CAWTGGGGDEKLFF. The CDR3, as DNA: TGTGCCTGGACCGGCGGGGGCGGCGATGAAAAACTGTTTTTT.

The V and J genes are TRBV2 and TRBJ1-2; D ambiguous. CDR1 is SNHLY and CDR2 is FYNNEI in the germline V gene. V lost 7 bases to trimming and J lost 3 bases, with 9 bases between them. This CDR3 contains 12 residues. CDR3 amino acids: CASTGTDYGYTF. Written as DNA, the CDR3 is TGTGCCAGCACGGGTACGGACTATGGCTACACCTTC.

V is TRBV6-6 and J is TRBJ1-5, with a weak D call TRBD1 (6 bases). The CDR3 runs 12 residues. Germline CDR1 and CDR2: MNHNY and SVGAGI (reference sequence). The germline V and J ends were trimmed by 5 bases and 7 bases, with 9 bases remaining between them. The CDR3 loop is CASSAQGQPQHF. The CDR3 bases are TGTGCCAGCAGTGCCCAGGGGCAGCCCCAGCATTTT.

CDR3 residues: CASSQDLGGGSTDTQYF. CDR3 coding DNA: TGCGCCAGCAGCCAAGATCTTGGCGGGGGAAGCACAGATACGCAGTATTTT. J is TRBJ2-3 and V is TRBV4-3; TRBD2 agrees at 7 bases. Looked up from germline, CDR1 is LGHNA and CDR2 is YSLEER. The CDR3 has 17 amino acids. V lost 0 bases to trimming and J lost 0 bases; unmatched junction nucleotides: 6.

Turning to this clone: Other DNA sequences of this sample code for an identical CDR3. The rearrangement links TRBV20-1 to TRBJ2-5; D is unresolved. Trimming removed 6 bases from V and 4 bases from J, with 9 bases in between. The CDR3 is 11 residues long. Per germline, CDR1 DFQATT and CDR2 SNEGSKA (reference sequence). CDR3 region: CSARPGETQYF. CDR3 bases: TGCAGTGCGAGACCGGGAGAGACCCAGTACTTC.

The chain combines TRBV4-1 with TRBJ2-3; TRBD2 matches at 11 bases. The CDR3 sequence is 15 residues long. CDR1 is MGHRA, CDR2 YSYEKL, per germline. The V gene end was trimmed by 6 bases and the J gene end by 3 bases; junction bases not matched to a gene: 5. The CDR3 bases are TGCGCCAGCAGTCCTAGCGGGGGGCGTACAGATACGCAGTATTTT. This translates into CASSPSGGRTDTQYF.

The V gene is TRBV4-2, the J gene TRBJ1-6; 10 bases line up with TRBD1. Germline trimming cut 0 bases from V and 10 bases from J; bases unmatched to any gene: 3. Germline values: CDR1 LGHNA, CDR2 YNFKEQ. The length of the CDR3 is 15 residues. CDR3 sequence: CASSQEGQGPSPLHF. For the CDR3, the DNA is TGTGCCAGCAGCCAAGAGGGACAGGGGCCCTCACCCCTCCACTTT.

This clone was picked up one time. The V call is TRBV18, the J call TRBJ1-5; TRBD1 might be the D (6 bases). The CDR3 consists of 16 residues. Looked up from germline, CDR1 is KGHSH and CDR2 is LQKENI. The ends were cut back, 5 bases at V and 11 bases at J, with 25 bases in the middle. Written as DNA, the CDR3 is TGTGCCAGCTCATCAACCCGGGACAAAGGGAATAGTGCCCAGCATTTT. This encodes CASSSTRDKGNSAQHF.

The V call is TRBV18, the J call TRBJ1-6, with D maybe TRBD1 (6 bases). The CDR3 sequence is 15 residues long. Germline CDR1 and CDR2: KGHSH and LQKENI. V lost 3 bases and J lost 13, with 19 bases in between. The CDR3: CASSPRGTVSDPLHF. CDR3 DNA: TGTGCCAGCTCACCTAGGGGGACGGTATCCGACCCCCTCCACTTT.

The chain employs TRBV7-2 and TRBJ2-5; 10 bases line up with TRBD1. After removal of 5 bases from V and 4 bases from J, the junction contained 4 bases not matched to a gene. Per germline, CDR1 SGHTA and CDR2 FQGNSA. This CDR3 comprises 14 residues. DNA of the CDR3: TGTGCCAGCAGCCCCCGGGACAGGGGAGAGACCCAGTACTTC. Its protein product is CASSPRDRGETQYF.

The rearrangement links TRBV4-1 to TRBJ2-6; perhaps TRBD1 as D (6 bases). The V gene lost 6 bases and the J gene lost 0 bases, with 15 bases spanning the gap. The germline CDR1 and CDR2 sequences are MGHRA and YSYEKL. The CDR3 covers 17 residues. CDR3 nucleotides: TGCGCCAGCAGTCCCGGGACAAGGAGCTCTGGGGCCAACGTCCTGACTTTC. Its translation: CASSPGTRSSGANVLTF.

V usage is TRBV20-1 and J usage is TRBJ1-1; no definite D call. The V gene's germline CDR1 is DFQATT and CDR2 SNEGSKA (reference sequence). The germline V and J ends were trimmed by 6 bases and 0 bases, with 5 bases remaining between them. The CDR3 length is 11 residues. The CDR3 DNA follows: TGCAGTGCCCCGTTGAACACTGAAGCTTTCTTT. Translated: CSAPLNTEAFF.

The V and J genes are TRBV7-8 and TRBJ1-2, with D tentatively TRBD1 (5 bases). The germline gives CDR1 SGHVS, CDR2 FQNEAQ. V gave up 1 base and J gave up 8 bases, with 14 bases separating them. This CDR3 has 14 residues. The CDR3 sequence: CASSLGGRVGGYTF. The CDR3 region has the DNA TGTGCCAGCAGCTTAGGCGGCAGGGTAGGCGGCTACACCTTC.

The genes are TRBV19 and TRBJ1-5; 9 nucleotides line up with TRBD1. The CDR3 is 15 amino acids. Per the germline V gene, CDR1 is LNHDA and CDR2 is SQIVND (reference sequence). V shed 6 bases and J 4 bases; nucleotides not matched to a gene: 7. Written as DNA, the CDR3 is TGTGCCAGTAGCGAACCTGACAGGGGGAATCAGCCCCAGCATTTT. Amino acids: CASSEPDRGNQPQHF.

The V and J genes are TRBV10-2 and TRBJ1-5; D gene ambiguous. The CDR3 totals 13 residues. V dropped 6 bases and J dropped 0 bases, with 6 bases sitting between them. The germline CDR1 and CDR2 sequences are WSHSY and SAAADI. The CDR3 DNA follows: TGCGCCAGCAGGAGCGATAGCAATCAGCCCCAGCATTTT. Translated, it gives CASRSDSNQPQHF.

CDR3 residues: CASSMTGASPLHF. CDR3 nucleotides: TGTGCCAGCAGCATGACAGGGGCGTCACCCCTCCACTTT. The chain joins TRBV7-9 to TRBJ1-6; TRBD1 aligns across 8 bases. Per the germline V gene, CDR1 is SEHNR and CDR2 is FQNEAQ (reference sequence). The CDR3 sequence is 13 residues long. The V and J ends lost 5 bases and 10 bases, in that order; junction bases with no gene match: 4.